The 8 T cell receptor beta chains in this list originate from one sample, sequenced in a study of blood T cell repertoires in COVID-19 (dated by TCRdb to the early 2020s). Library construction relied on the immunoSEQ multiplex PCR assay. TCRdb provides this immuneACCESS table in a form limited to in-frame rearrangements. Some clones are lacking; in checked studies, under half of them reflect an unresolved V gene, and why the rest are absent is not known. This sample has about 160,000 clones in its table, and 70% to 90% of those were observed once. Clones ranked in the top ten supply 1% to 1.2% of the sample. Sequences were obtained from peripheral blood. Receptor source: a man in his forties with acute or convalescent COVID-19.

The chain carries TRBV3-1 (or the pseudogene TRBV3-2) and TRBJ2-1; 9 bases fit TRBD2. Looked up from germline, CDR1 is LGHDT and CDR2 is YNNKEL (reference sequence). The CDR3 contains 15 residues. Trimming at V came to 1 base and at J to 4 bases, leaving 2 bases not matched to a gene. This chain's CDR3 is CASSQVAGVYNEQFF. In nucleotides, the CDR3 is TGTGCCAGCAGCCAAGTAGCGGGGGTTTACAATGAGCAGTTCTTC.

The chain joins TRBV19 to TRBJ2-6; D is perhaps TRBD1 (5 bases). The CDR3 extends over 19 amino acids. V lost 0 bases, J lost 0 bases, and 15 bases lay in between. Germline V gene lookup returns CDR1 LNHDA and CDR2 SQIVND (reference sequence). In nucleotides, the CDR3 is TGTGCCAGTAGTATAGATCGAGTAAGACAGTACTCTGGGGCCAACGTCCTGACTTTC. Amino acids: CASSIDRVRQYSGANVLTF.

The chain recombines TRBV6-5 with TRBJ1-4; D gene unclear. V was clipped by 6 bases and J by 0 bases, with 5 bases between them. This CDR3 comprises 13 residues. Looked up from germline, CDR1 is MNHEY and CDR2 is SVGAGI. The CDR3 loop reads CASSRATNEKLFF. In DNA, the CDR3 is TGTGCCAGCAGCCGAGCAACTAATGAAAAACTGTTTTTT.

This clone was seen more than once but under ten times. The junction departs from the called germline gene at one end, perhaps through a read error. The V call is TRBV2, the J call TRBJ2-7; tentatively, D is TRBD1 (5 bases). This CDR3 has 13 residues. CDR1 is SNHLY, CDR2 FYNNEI, per germline. CDR3: CAGRQYNSYEQYF. Written as DNA, the CDR3 is TGTGCCGGCAGACAGTATAACTCCTACGAGCAGTACTTC. The full variable domain, in which reference TRBV2 and TRBJ2-7 provide the parts outside the CDR3, is EPEVTQTPSHQVTQMGQEVILRCVPISNHLYFYWYRQILGQKVEFLVSFYNNEISEKSEIFDDQFSVERPDGSNFTLKIRSTKLEDSAMYFCAGRQYNSYEQYFGPGTRLTVT.

This chain uses TRBV30 with TRBJ2-2; no reliable D call. The V end was cut by 0 bases, the J end by 6 bases, with 8 bases between. Germline lookup yields CDR1 GTSNPN and CDR2 SVGIG (reference sequence). There are 13 residues in the CDR3. In DNA form, the CDR3 reads TGTGCCTGGAGTGTACGCGTCCCCGGGGAGCTGTTTTTT. The encoded protein is CAWSVRVPGELFF.

V and J are TRBV6-5 and TRBJ1-1; tentatively, D is TRBD1 (5 bases). V shed 0 bases and J shed 0 bases, with 8 bases lying between them. CDR1 and CDR2 from the germline V gene are MNHEY and SVGAGI. The CDR3 contains 15 residues. The CDR3 nucleotides are TGTGCCAGCAGTTACTCGAGGACACTGAACACTGAAGCTTTCTTT. Its protein product is CASSYSRTLNTEAFF.

This clone showed up just once. V and J are TRBV5-8 and TRBJ1-2; 10 nucleotides match TRBD1. Germline values: CDR1 SGHTS, CDR2 YDEGEE. The CDR3 runs 18 residues. The V segment lost 6 bases and the J segment 4 bases; nucleotides outside the gene matches: 18. The CDR3, as DNA: TGTGCCAGCACCCTAAAAGGGGGACAGGGGCAGAGGCGCTATGGCTACACCTTC. It is translated as CASTLKGGQGQRRYGYTF.

The V call is TRBV6-5, the J call TRBJ2-7, with 8 bases identical to TRBD1. This CDR3 has 14 amino acids. J gave up 5 bases and V 9 bases, and 12 bases lay outside the gene matches. CDR1 MNHEY and CDR2 SVGAGI come from the germline V gene. CDR3 nucleotide sequence: TGTGCCAGTCATACGCCTCAGGGGGCCCACGAGCAGTACTTC. Encoded protein: CASHTPQGAHEQYF.